This passage covers 10 T cell receptor beta chains from one sample sequenced in a study of cytomegalovirus exposure and HLA in healthy donors. The PCR ran on 60 Vbeta and 13 Jbeta primers. Some clones are missing from TCRdb's copy, which holds only in-frame ones; the method was immunoSEQ multiplex PCR. The data hold around 67,000 clones, with 75% to 85% observed a single time. Source material: PBMCs. These receptors were collected from a man aged 18 to 30 in good health and CMV-seropositive.

The chain combines TRBV4-2 with TRBJ2-7; 10 bases align to TRBD1. The CDR3 has 18 amino acids. With 1 base clipped from V and 3 bases from J, the junction kept 12 bases outside the gene matches. CDR1 and CDR2 (germline): LGHNA, YNFKEQ. CDR3 amino acids: CASSQVQTGQGSSYEQYF. The CDR3 bases are TGTGCCAGCAGCCAAGTCCAAACGGGACAGGGGTCGAGCTACGAGCAGTACTTC.

The genes are TRBV7-8 and TRBJ1-2; 8 nucleotides agree with TRBD1. The CDR3 sequence is 16 residues long. Germline V gene sequence: CDR1 SGHVS, CDR2 FQNEAQ. Trimming cost V 1 base and J 8 bases; bases outside gene matches: 12. The CDR3 here is CASSLEPGTGPGGYTF. CDR3 in DNA: TGTGCCAGCAGCTTAGAACCCGGGACAGGCCCTGGGGGCTACACCTTC.

This chain uses TRBV6-5 with TRBJ1-5; tentative D call: TRBD1 (5 bases). The CDR3 is 14 amino acids. V was cut by 10 bases and J by 4 bases, with 17 bases left in between. The germline CDR1 and CDR2 sequences are MNHEY and SVGAGI. The DNA of the CDR3 is TGTGCCACCAGGCGGGGACGACGAAATCAGCCCCAGCATTTT. Translating gives CATRRGRRNQPQHF.

This chain links TRBV9 with TRBJ2-1, with 9 bases that match TRBD2. The CDR3 contains 13 residues. J was trimmed by 11 bases and V by 3 bases; bases with no gene match: 6. Germline V gene data show CDR1 as SGDLS and CDR2 as YYNGEE. The CDR3 here is CASSGETSGQQFF. The CDR3 bases are TGTGCCAGCAGCGGGGAGACTAGCGGACAGCAGTTCTTC.

This rearrangement joins TRBV7-2 to TRBJ2-3, with D maybe TRBD2 (6 bases). Between the trimmed V and J ends, which lost 5 bases and 0 bases, there was a span of 15 bases. The CDR3 sequence is 16 residues long. Germline CDR1 and CDR2: SGHTA and FQGNSA. The DNA of the CDR3 is TGTGCCAGCAGCCTCCTTCCTGGGACTAGCACAGATACGCAGTATTTT. It yields the protein CASSLLPGTSTDTQYF.

The chain couples TRBV6-1 to TRBJ2-3, with D possibly being TRBD1 (6 bases). The length of the CDR3 is 15 residues. The V end was cut by 6 bases, the J end by 3 bases, with 16 bases between. Germline CDR1 is MNHNS and CDR2 is SASEGT. CDR3 in DNA: TGTGCCAGCAGAGTCCCAGGGGCTGGGACAGATACGCAGTATTTT. It encodes CASRVPGAGTDTQYF.

This chain links TRBV28 with TRBJ2-7; D perhaps matches TRBD1 (8 bases). Trimming left V 6 bases short and J 4 bases short, with 16 bases between. The CDR3 sequence is 14 residues long. CDR1 and CDR2 from the germline V gene are MDHEN and SYDVKM. CDR3 residues: CASRIQGGPYEQYF. The CDR3 nucleotides are TGTGCCAGCAGGATACAGGGGGGGCCATACGAGCAGTACTTC.

V is TRBV30 and J is TRBJ2-3, with D maybe TRBD1 (6 bases). V gave up 8 bases and J gave up 4 bases, with 13 bases separating them. This CDR3 comprises 12 residues. Germline-derived CDR1 and CDR2 are GTSNPN and SVGIG (reference sequence). CDR3 protein: CARTTGSDTQYF. The CDR3 nucleotides read TGTGCCCGAACTACAGGGTCAGATACGCAGTATTTT.

The V and J genes are TRBV5-4 and TRBJ2-5, with 8 positions matching TRBD2. Germline CDR1 and CDR2: SGHNT and YYREEE (reference sequence). The ends lost 4 bases at V and 5 bases at J; junction bases unmatched: 10. This CDR3 is 15 amino acids long. The CDR3 coding sequence is TGTGCCAGCAGCCCGACTAGCGACCGAGGGGAGACCCAGTACTTC. As protein: CASSPTSDRGETQYF.

CDR3 coding DNA: TGTGCCAGCAGGAGGACTAGCGGTTCCAAAGAGACCCAGTACTTC. Translating gives CASRRTSGSKETQYF. V is TRBV4-2 and J is TRBJ2-5, with 10 bases fitting TRBD2. Unmatched junction bases numbered 7, after V lost 6 bases and J lost 3 bases. From germline, CDR1 is LGHNA and CDR2 YNFKEQ. CDR3 length equals 15 residues.